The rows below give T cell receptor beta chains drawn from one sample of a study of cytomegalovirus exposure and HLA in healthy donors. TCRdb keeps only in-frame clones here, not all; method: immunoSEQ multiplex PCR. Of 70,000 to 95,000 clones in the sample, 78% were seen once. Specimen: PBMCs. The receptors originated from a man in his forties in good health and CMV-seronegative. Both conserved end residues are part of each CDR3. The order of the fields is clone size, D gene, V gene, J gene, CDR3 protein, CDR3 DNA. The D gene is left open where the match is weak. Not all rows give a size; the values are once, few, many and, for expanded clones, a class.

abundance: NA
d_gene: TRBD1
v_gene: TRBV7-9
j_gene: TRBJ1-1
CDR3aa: CASNLGTGGGKTEAFF
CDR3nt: TGTGCCAGCAACCTGGGTACAGGGGGCGGAAAGACTGAAGCTTTCTTT

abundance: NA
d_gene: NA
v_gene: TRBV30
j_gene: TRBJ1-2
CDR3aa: CAWSVQGGYTF
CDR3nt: TGTGCCTGGAGTGTACAGGGTGGCTACACCTTC

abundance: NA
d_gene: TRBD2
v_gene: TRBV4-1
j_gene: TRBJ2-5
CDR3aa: CASSQDIGAGQETQYF
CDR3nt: TGCGCCAGCAGCCAAGATATCGGAGCGGGACAAGAGACCCAGTACTTC

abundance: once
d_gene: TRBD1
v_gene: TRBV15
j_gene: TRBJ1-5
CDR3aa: CATSSLGQGNQPQHF
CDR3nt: TGTGCCACCAGCAGTTTGGGACAGGGGAATCAGCCCCAGCATTTT

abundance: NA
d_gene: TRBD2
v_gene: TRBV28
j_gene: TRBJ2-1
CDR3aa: CASSLLAGGNNEQFF
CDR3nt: TGTGCCAGCAGTCTGCTAGCGGGAGGCAACAATGAGCAGTTCTTC

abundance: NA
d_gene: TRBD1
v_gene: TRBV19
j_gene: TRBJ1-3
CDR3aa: CASSIEGQGPGNTIYF
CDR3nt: TGTGCCAGTAGTATCGAGGGACAGGGGCCTGGAAACACCATATATTTT

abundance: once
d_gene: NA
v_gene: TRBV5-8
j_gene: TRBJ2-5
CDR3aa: CASSPLGLETQYF
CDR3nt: TGTGCCAGCAGCCCCCTGGGCTTGGAGACCCAGTACTTC

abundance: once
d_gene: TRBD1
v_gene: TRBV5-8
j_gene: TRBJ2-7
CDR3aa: CASSLVQGILSYEQYF
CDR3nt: TGTGCCAGCAGCTTGGTACAGGGGATACTCTCCTACGAGCAGTACTTC

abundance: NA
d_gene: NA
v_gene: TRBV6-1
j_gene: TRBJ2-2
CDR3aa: CASSERVWGSGELFF
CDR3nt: TGTGCCAGCAGTGAAAGGGTGTGGGGCTCCGGGGAGCTGTTTTTT

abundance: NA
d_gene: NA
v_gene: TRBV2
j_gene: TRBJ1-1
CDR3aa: CASSEILASEAFF
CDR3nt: TGTGCCAGCAGTGAAATTTTAGCTTCTGAAGCTTTCTTT

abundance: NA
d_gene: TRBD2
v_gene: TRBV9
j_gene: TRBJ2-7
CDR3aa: CASSVGTLSGGQYF
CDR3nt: TGTGCCAGCAGCGTCGGGACACTAAGCGGGGGGCAGTACTTC

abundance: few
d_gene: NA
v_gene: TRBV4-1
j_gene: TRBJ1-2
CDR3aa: CASSRPVAGRHPSF
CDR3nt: TGCGCCAGCAGCCGTCCGGTCGCCGGGAGGCACCCGAGCTTC

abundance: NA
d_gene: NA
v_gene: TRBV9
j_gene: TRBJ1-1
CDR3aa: CASSASHTEAFF
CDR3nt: TGTGCCAGCAGCGCCTCCCACACTGAAGCTTTCTTT

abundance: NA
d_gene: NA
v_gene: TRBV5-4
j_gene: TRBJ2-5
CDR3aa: CASSQPTTGQQYF
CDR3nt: TGTGCCAGCAGCCAACCAACGACTGGACAGCAGTACTTC

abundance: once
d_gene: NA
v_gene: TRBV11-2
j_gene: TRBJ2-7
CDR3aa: CASSLGTAPYEQYF
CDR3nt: TGTGCCAGCAGCTTAGGGACAGCCCCCTACGAGCAGTACTTC

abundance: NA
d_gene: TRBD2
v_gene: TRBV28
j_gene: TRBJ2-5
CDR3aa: CASSSLAGAQETQYF
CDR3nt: TGTGCCAGCAGTTCCTTAGCGGGAGCCCAAGAGACCCAGTACTTC

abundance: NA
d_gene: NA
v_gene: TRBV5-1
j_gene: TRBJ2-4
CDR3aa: CASSLRGENIQYF
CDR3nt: TGCGCCAGCAGCTTGCGGGGTGAGAACATTCAGTACTTC

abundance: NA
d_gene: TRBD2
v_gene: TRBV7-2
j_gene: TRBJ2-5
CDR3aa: CASSLGTSGASLQETQYF
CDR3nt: TGTGCCAGCAGCCTCGGGACTAGCGGGGCCTCACTCCAAGAGACCCAGTACTTC

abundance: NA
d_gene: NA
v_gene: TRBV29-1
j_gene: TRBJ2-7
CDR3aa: CSVQGNNYEQYF
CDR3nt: TGCAGCGTCCAGGGGAACAACTACGAGCAGTACTTC

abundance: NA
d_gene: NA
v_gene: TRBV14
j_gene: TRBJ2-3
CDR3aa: CASSPRGDTQYF
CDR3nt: TGTGCCAGCAGCCCAAGAGGGGATACGCAGTATTTT

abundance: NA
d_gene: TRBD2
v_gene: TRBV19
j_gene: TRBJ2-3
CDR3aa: CASSIAPGRGSTDTQYF
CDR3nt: TGTGCCAGTAGTATAGCCCCCGGGAGGGGGAGCACAGATACGCAGTATTTT

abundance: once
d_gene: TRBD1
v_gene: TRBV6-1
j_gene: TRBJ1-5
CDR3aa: CASSERGDRGQHF
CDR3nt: TGTGCCAGCAGTGAAAGGGGGGACAGGGGACAGCATTTT

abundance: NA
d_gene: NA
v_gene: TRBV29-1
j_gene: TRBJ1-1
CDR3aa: CSVEGQENTEAFF
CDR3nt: TGCAGCGTTGAGGGGCAGGAGAACACTGAAGCTTTCTTT

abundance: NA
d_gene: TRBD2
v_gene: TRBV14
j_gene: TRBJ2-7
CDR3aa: CASRKAGGIHEQYF
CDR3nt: TGTGCCAGCAGGAAAGCGGGAGGGATCCACGAGCAGTACTTC

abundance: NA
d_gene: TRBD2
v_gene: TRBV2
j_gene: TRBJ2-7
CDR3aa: CASREGVGSYEQYF
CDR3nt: TGTGCCAGTCGGGAGGGAGTGGGCTCCTACGAGCAGTACTTC

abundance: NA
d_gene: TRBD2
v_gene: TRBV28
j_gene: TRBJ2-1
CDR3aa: CASSPIRLAGAYEQFF
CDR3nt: TGTGCCAGCAGTCCCATCCGACTAGCGGGGGCGTATGAGCAGTTCTTC

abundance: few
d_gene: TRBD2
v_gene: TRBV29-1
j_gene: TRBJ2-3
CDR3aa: CSEKTSADTQYF
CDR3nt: TGCAGCGAAAAGACTAGCGCAGATACGCAGTATTTT

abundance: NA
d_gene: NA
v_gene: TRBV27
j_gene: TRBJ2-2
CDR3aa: CASSFGMTGELFF
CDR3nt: TGTGCCAGCAGTTTTGGCATGACCGGGGAGCTGTTTTTT

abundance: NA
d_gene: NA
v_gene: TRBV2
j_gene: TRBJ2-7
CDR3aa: CASNENPYEQYF
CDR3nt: TGTGCCAGCAACGAGAACCCCTACGAGCAGTACTTC

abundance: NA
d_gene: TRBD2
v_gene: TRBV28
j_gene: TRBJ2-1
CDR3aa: CASSFLASGEQFF
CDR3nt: TGTGCCAGCAGTTTCTTGGCTAGCGGAGAGCAGTTCTTC

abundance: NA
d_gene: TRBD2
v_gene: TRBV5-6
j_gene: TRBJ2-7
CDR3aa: CASSLAGLAGAYEQYF
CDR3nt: TGTGCCAGCAGCTTGGCCGGTCTAGCGGGAGCCTACGAGCAGTACTTC

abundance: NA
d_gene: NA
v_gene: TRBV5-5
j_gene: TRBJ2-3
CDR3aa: CASSFRRAGGSTDTQYF
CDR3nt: TGTGCCAGCAGCTTTAGGAGAGCGGGCGGCAGCACAGATACGCAGTATTTT

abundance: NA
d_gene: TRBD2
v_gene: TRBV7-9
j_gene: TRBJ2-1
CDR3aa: CASSYLAERNEQFF
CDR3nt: TGTGCCAGCAGCTACCTAGCGGAAAGAAATGAGCAGTTCTTC

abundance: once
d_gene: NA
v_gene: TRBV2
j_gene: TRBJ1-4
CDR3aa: CASKRGTNEKLFF
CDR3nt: TGTGCCAGCAAGCGCGGAACTAATGAAAAACTGTTTTTT

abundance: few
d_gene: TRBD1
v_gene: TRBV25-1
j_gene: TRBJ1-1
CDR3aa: CASSSDRAAFF
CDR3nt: TGTGCCAGCAGTTCCGACAGGGCCGCTTTCTTT

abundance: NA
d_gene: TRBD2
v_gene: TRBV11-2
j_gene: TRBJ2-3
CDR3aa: CASSSTSVTDTQYF
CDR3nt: TGTGCCAGCAGCTCAACTAGCGTCACAGATACGCAGTATTTT

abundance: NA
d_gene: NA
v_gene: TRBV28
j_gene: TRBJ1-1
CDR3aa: CASSLTRHMNTEAFF
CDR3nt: TGTGCCAGCAGTTTAACTAGACACATGAACACTGAAGCTTTCTTT

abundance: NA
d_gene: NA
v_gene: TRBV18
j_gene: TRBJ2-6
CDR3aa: CASSPPRSGANVLTF
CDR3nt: TGTGCCAGCTCACCACCGCGGTCTGGGGCCAACGTCCTGACTTTC

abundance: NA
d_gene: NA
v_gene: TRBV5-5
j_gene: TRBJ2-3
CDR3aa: CASSLDSPSTDTQYF
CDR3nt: TGTGCCAGCAGCTTGGACAGTCCTAGCACAGATACGCAGTATTTT

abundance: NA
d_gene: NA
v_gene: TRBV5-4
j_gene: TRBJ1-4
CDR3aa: CASTRTGGQGKNEKLFF
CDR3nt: TGTGCCAGTACCAGAACAGGTGGACAAGGAAAAAATGAAAAACTGTTTTTT

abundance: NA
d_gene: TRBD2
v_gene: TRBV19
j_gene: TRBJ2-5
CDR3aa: CASRPTSGYQETQYF
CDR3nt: TGTGCCAGTAGACCAACTAGCGGTTACCAAGAGACCCAGTACTTC

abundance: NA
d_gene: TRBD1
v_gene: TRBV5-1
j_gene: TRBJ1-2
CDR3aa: CASSFVQGAGGYTF
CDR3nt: TGCGCCAGCAGCTTCGTTCAGGGGGCTGGTGGCTACACCTTC

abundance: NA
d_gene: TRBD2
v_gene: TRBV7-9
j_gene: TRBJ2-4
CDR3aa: CASSFSLANKNIQYF
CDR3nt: TGTGCCAGCAGCTTCTCACTAGCGAACAAAAACATTCAGTACTTC

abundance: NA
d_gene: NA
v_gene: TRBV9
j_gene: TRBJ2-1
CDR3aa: CASSVYGGDEQFF
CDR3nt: TGTGCCAGCAGCGTATATGGGGGCGATGAGCAGTTCTTC

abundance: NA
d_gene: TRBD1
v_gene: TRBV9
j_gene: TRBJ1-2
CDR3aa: CASSPRQGAYYGYTF
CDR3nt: TGTGCCAGCAGCCCTCGACAGGGGGCTTACTATGGCTACACCTTC

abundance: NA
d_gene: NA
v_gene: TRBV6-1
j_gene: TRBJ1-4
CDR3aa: CASSGDRVGAATNEKLFF
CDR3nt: TGTGCCAGCAGTGGTGATCGGGTAGGGGCCGCAACTAATGAAAAACTGTTTTTT

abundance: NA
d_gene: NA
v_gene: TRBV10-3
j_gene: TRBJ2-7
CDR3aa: CAISRRDEQYF
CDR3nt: TGTGCCATATCAAGACGGGACGAGCAGTACTTC

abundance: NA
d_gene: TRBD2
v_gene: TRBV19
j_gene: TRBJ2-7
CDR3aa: CASNEGAGGAYEQYF
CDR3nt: TGTGCCAGTAATGAGGGCGCGGGGGGAGCTTACGAGCAGTACTTC

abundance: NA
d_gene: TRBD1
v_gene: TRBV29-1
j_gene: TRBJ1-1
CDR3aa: CSAITGGAGYTEAFF
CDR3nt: TGCAGCGCGATTACAGGGGGCGCAGGGTACACTGAAGCTTTCTTT

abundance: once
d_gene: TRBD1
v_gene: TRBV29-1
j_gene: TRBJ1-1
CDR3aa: CSIRQGLTTEAFF
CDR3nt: TGCAGCATAAGACAGGGGTTGACCACTGAAGCTTTCTTT

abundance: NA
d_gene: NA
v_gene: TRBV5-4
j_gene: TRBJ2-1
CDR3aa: CASSSGQGRLNEQFF
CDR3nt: TGTGCCAGCAGCTCCGGCCAGGGGCGGTTAAATGAGCAGTTCTTC

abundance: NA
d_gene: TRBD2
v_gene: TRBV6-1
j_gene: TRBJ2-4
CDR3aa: CASSEVSGGPGNIQYF
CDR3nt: TGTGCCAGCAGTGAAGTCTCGGGGGGGCCCGGAAACATTCAGTACTTC

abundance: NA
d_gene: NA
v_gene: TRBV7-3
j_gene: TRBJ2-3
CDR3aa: CASSWGGNGDTQYF
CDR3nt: TGTGCCAGCAGCTGGGGCGGGAATGGAGATACGCAGTATTTT

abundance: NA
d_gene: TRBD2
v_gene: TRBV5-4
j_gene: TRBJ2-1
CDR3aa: CASRPTSAINEQFF
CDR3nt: TGTGCCAGCAGACCGACTAGCGCGATCAATGAGCAGTTCTTC

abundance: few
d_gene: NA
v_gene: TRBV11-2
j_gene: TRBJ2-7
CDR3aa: CASSPTLRLVGDEQYF
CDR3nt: TGTGCCAGCAGCCCGACCTTAAGACTAGTGGGAGACGAGCAGTACTTC

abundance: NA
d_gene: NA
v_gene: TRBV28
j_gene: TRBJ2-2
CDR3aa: CASSLGQNTGELFF
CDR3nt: TGTGCCAGCAGTTTAGGACAGAACACCGGGGAGCTGTTTTTT

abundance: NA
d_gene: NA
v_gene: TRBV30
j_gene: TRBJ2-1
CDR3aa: CAWSIYNEQFF
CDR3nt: TGTGCCTGGAGTATATACAATGAGCAGTTCTTC

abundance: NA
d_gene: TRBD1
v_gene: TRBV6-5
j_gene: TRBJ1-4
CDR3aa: CASSPSWGQGQKLFF
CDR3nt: TGTGCCAGCAGCCCCTCGTGGGGACAGGGTCAAAAACTGTTTTTT

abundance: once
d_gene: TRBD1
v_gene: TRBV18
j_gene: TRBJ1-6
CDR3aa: CASSPRTGGDGSPLHF
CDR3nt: TGTGCCAGCTCACCACGGACAGGGGGCGACGGTTCACCCCTCCACTTT